This note documents a single T cell receptor (beta chain) sequence. The target antigen is unknown. This entry belongs to a study of post-analysis software for immune sequencing data. Overall study context: The study covered relapsing-remitting, secondary progressive and progressive-relapsing courses of multiple sclerosis.

TCR beta cDNA libraries had unique molecular identifiers. cDNA molecules numbering about 470,000 came from around 0.96 to 9.9 million T cells. MiXCR was run by TCRdb on the PCR reads, yielding one entry per CDR3 protein. The sample lists 650,000 to 850,000 distinct CDR3 sequences, more than 45% occurring once. The study's findings and limits: Controls had lower frequencies than patients of about 5 TRBV segments, which included TRBV5-6, TRBV5-1 and TRBV20-1. Versus controls, multiple sclerosis patients showed significantly lower diversity (normalized Chao1).

Trimming cost V 3 bases and J 6 bases; bases outside gene matches: 6. CDR1 and CDR2 from the germline V gene are DFQATT and SNEGSKA (reference sequence). The CDR3 runs 13 residues. Input material: blood. J is TRBJ1-2 and V is TRBV20-1; 8 bases are shared with TRBD1. The sequence came from a girl between 5 and 17 years old with multiple sclerosis. CDR3 nucleotide sequence: TGCAGTGCTAGTCTCCCAGGGGGCCATGGCTACACCTTC. It codes for CSASLPGGHGYTF.